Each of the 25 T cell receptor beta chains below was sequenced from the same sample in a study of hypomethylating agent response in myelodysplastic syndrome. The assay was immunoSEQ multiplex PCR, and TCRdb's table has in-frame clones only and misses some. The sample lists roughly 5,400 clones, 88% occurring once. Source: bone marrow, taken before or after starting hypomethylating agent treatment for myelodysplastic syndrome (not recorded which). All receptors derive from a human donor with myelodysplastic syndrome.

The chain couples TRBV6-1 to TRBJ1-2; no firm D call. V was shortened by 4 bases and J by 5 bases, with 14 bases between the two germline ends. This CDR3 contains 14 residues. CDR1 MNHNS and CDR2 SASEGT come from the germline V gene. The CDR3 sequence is CASSVTGPGYGYTF. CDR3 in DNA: TGTGCCAGCAGTGTGACCGGACCGGGTTATGGCTACACCTTC.

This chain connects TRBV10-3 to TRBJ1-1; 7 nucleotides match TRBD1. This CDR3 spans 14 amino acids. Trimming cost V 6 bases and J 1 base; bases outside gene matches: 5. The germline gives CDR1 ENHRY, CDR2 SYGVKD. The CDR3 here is CAIRETGPNTEAFF. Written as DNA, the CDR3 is TGTGCCATCAGGGAGACAGGGCCGAACACTGAAGCTTTCTTT.

The CDR3 nucleotides read TGTGCCTGGATACGAGATGGGGATAATTCACCCCTCCACTTT. Its translation: CAWIRDGDNSPLHF. The rearrangement uses TRBV30 and TRBJ1-6; D gene uncertain. Trimming shortened V by 4 bases and J by 5 bases, and 12 bases separated the two germline ends. CDR3 length: 14 residues. Germline V gene data show CDR1 as GTSNPN and CDR2 as SVGIG (reference sequence).

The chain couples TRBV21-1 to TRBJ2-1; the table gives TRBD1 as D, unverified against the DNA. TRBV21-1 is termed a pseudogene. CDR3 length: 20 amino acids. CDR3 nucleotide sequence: TGTGCCAGCAGCAAAGCTTCGGACAGGGGGGAACAGAGCTCCTACAATGAGCAGTTCTTC. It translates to CASSKASDRGEQSSYNEQFF.

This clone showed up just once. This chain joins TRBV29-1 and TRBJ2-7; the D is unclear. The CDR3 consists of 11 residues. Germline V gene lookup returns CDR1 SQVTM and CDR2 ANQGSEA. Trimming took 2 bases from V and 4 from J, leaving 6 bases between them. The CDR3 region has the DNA TGCAGCGTTGAACTTAATTACGAGCAGTACGTC. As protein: CSVELNYEQYV.

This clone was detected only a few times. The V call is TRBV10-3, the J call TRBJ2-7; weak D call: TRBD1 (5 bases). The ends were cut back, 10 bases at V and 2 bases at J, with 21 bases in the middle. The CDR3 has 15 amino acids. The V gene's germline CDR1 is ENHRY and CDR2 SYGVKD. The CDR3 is CASRARQEITYEQYF. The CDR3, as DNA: TGTGCCAGCAGGGCTCGACAAGAGATAACCTACGAGCAGTACTTC.

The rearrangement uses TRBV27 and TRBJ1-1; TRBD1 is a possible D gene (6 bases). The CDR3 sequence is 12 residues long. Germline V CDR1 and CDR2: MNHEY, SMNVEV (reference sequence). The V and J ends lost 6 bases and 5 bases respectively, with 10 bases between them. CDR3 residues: CASRGTPTEAFF. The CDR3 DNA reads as TGTGCCAGCAGGGGGACACCGACTGAAGCTTTCTTT.

DNA for the CDR3: TGTGCCACCAGCCCGGGGGGCACAGATACGCAGTATTTT. It specifies CATSPGGTDTQYF. The chain couples TRBV15 to TRBJ2-3; tentative D call: TRBD2 (6 bases). The CDR3 covers 13 residues. Trimming removed 5 bases from V and 1 base from J, with 7 bases in between. CDR1 is LNHNV, CDR2 YYDKDF, per germline (reference sequence).

CDR3: CATGGYNSPLHF. The CDR3, as DNA: TGTGCCACTGGGGGGTATAATTCACCCCTCCACTTT. The chain recombines TRBV27 with TRBJ1-6, with D tentatively TRBD1 (5 bases). Germline V gene sequence: CDR1 MNHEY, CDR2 SMNVEV (reference sequence). V lost 10 bases and J 4 bases, leaving 8 bases between the germline ends. CDR3 length: 12 residues.

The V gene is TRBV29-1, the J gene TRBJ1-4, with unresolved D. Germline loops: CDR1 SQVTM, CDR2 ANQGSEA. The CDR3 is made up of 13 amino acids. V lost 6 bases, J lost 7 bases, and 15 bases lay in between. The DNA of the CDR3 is TGCAGCGTCCCGTTGGGTTACGGTGAAAAACTGTTTTTT. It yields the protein CSVPLGYGEKLFF.

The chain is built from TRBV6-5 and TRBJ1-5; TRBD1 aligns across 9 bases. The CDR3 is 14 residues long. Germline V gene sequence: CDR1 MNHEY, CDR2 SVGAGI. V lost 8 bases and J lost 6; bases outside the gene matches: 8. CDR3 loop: CASADRGSRQPQHF. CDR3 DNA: TGTGCCAGCGCGGACAGGGGTAGTCGTCAGCCCCAGCATTTT.

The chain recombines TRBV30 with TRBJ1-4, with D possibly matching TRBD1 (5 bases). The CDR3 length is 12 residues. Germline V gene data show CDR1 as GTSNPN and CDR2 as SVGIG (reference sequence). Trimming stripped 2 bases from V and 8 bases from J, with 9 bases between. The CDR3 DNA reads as TGTGCCTGGAGTAGGGGAGGGGAAAAACTGTTTTTT. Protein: CAWSRGGEKLFF.

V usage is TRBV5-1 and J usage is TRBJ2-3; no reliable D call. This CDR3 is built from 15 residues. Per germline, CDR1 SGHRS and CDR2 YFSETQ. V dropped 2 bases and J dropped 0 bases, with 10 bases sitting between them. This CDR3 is CASSFGLPSTDTQYF. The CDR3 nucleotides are TGCGCCAGCAGCTTCGGTCTTCCCAGCACAGATACGCAGTATTTT.

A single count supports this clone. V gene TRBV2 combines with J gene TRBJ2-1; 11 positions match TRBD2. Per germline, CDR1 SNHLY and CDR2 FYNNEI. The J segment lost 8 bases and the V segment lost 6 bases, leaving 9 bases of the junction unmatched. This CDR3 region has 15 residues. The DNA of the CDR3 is TGTGCCAGCAGCCTAACTAGCGGGAGTGGGTATGAGCAGTTCTTC. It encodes CASSLTSGSGYEQFF.

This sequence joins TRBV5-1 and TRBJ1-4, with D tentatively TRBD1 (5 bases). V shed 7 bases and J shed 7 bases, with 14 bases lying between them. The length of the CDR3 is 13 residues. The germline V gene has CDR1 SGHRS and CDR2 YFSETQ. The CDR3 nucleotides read TGCGCCAGCCAAAGAGGTGACAGTGAAAAACTGTTTTTT. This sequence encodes CASQRGDSEKLFF.

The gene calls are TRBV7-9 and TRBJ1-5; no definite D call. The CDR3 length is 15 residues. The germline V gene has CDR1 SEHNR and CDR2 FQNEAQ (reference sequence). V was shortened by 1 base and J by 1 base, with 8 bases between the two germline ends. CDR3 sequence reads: CASSLGLSSNQPQHF. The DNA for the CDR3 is TGTGCCAGCAGCTTAGGACTGAGCAGCAATCAGCCCCAGCATTTT.

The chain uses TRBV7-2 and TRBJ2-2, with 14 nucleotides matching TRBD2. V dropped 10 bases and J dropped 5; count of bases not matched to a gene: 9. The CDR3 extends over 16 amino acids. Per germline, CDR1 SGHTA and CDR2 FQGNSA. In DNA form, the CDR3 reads TGTGCCACCTCCGGGACTAGCGGGAGTTGGACCGGGGAGCTGTTTTTT. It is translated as CATSGTSGSWTGELFF.

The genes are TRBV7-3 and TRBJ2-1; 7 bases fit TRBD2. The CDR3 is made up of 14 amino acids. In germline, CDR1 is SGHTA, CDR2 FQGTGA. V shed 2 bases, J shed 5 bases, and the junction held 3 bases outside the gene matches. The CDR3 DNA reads TGTGCCAGCAGCTTATCTAGCGGAAACAATGAGCAGTTCTTC. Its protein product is CASSLSSGNNEQFF.

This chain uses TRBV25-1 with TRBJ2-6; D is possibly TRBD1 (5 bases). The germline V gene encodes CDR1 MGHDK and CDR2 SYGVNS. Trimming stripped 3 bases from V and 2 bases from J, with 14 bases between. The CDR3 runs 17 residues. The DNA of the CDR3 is TGTGCCAGCAGTGATCAAGAAGTAGGGGCTGGGGCCAACGTCCTGACTTTC. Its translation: CASSDQEVGAGANVLTF.

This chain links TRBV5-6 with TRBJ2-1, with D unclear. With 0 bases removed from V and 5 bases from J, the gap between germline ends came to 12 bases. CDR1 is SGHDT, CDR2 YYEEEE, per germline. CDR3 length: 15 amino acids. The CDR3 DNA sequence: TGTGCCAGCAGCTTGGACTACCTATCTAACAATGAGCAGTTCTTC. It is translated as CASSLDYLSNNEQFF.

This chain's CDR3 is CASKKGIPYEQYF. CDR3 DNA sequence: TGTGCCAGCAAGAAAGGGATCCCCTACGAGCAGTACTTC. The chain is built from TRBV6-5 and TRBJ2-7; no firm D call. Trimming removed 7 bases from V and 2 bases from J, with 12 bases in between. From germline, CDR1 is MNHEY and CDR2 SVGAGI. The CDR3 contains 13 residues.

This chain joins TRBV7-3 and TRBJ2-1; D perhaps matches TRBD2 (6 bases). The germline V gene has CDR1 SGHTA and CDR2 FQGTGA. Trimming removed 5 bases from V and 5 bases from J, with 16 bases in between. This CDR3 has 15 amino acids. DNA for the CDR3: TGTGCCAGCAGCCGATACGGGGGTAGTGACAATGAGCAGTTCTTC. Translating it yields CASSRYGGSDNEQFF. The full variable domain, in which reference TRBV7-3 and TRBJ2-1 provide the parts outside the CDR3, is GAGVSQTPSNKVTEKGKYVELRCDPISGHTALYWYRQSLGQGPEFLIYFQGTGAADDSGLPNDRFFAVRPEGSVSTLKIQRTERGDSAVYLCASSRYGGSDNEQFFGPGTRLTVL.

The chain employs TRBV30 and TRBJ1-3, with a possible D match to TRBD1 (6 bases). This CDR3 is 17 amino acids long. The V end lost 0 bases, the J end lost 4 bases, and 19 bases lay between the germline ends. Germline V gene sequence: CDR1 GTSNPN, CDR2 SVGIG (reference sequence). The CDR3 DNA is TGTGCCTGGAGTGTGCTCCGCACAGGGCTCGGCGGAAACACCATATATTTT. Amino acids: CAWSVLRTGLGGNTIYF.

CDR3 loop: CASSPWTSGRAFSLRNNEQFF. CDR3 DNA sequence: TGTGCCAGCAGCCCTTGGACTAGCGGGAGGGCCTTCTCCCTAAGAAACAATGAGCAGTTCTTC. The genes are TRBV4-2 and TRBJ2-1, with 15 bases lining up with TRBD2. The CDR3 runs to 21 residues. Trimming took 4 bases from V and 5 from J; bases not matched to a gene: 18. CDR1 and CDR2 from the germline V gene are LGHNA and YNFKEQ.

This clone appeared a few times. The CDR3 sequence: CASSAGQGSSPLHF. The DNA of the CDR3 is TGTGCCAGCAGCGCGGGACAGGGGAGTTCACCCCTCCACTTT. The gene calls are TRBV2 and TRBJ1-6, with TRBD1 matching 10 bases. This CDR3 region has 14 residues. Germline V gene sequence: CDR1 SNHLY, CDR2 FYNNEI. V was pared by 6 bases and J by 9 bases, with 5 bases of the junction left unmatched.